This T cell receptor beta chain emerged from a study of blood T cell repertoires in COVID-19 (TCRdb year 2020). A note on the overall study: The collaborator samples originated in the United States, Italy and Spain and spanned the acute and convalescent phases of COVID-19. The material from the prospective study consisted of cDNA or gDNA derived from T cells, B-cell-depleted T cells, or PBMCs. Deeply sampled blood TCRbeta repertoires from subjects exposed to, actively infected with, or recovered from COVID-19 were included in the dataset. A freely available public database, intended as a resource for researchers studying the immune response to SARS-CoV-2, is where the repertoires were released. Samples came from the ongoing ImmuneRACE study (first 160 participants) plus 1,254 subjects from 6 global collaborators. A de-identified subject ID, COVID-19 status, age in years and sex were almost always included in the sample metadata. Where available, HLA class I and class II types were obtained from metadata supplied by the sample provider rather than from assay-based typing. What the study reported, not specific to this receptor: The quantity of clinical and demographic metadata differed by source and by participant and was supplied without curation.

Turning to this clone: Its antigen remains undetermined. Base qualities are not at hand, and no much larger clone is one base apart.

Participants in the prospective study were enrolled through a virtual design, were aged roughly 18 to 100 years, and lived in roughly 26 United States geographic areas. To assign participants to cohorts, the prospective study relied on clinical history that participants themselves reported in a screening survey and a study questionnaire. Recovered participants in ImmuneRACE Cohort 3 were defined as having two consecutive negative NP/OP PCR tests, clearance from a healthcare professional, or resolution of symptoms. Mobile phlebotomists in the prospective study collected whole blood, serum and a nasopharyngeal or oropharyngeal swab from every participant. Participants in the prospective study had the option to provide additional blood draws and questionnaires over a roughly 2-month period. Prospective study blood samples were shipped either frozen or at room temperature before DNA extraction. Taken from the germline V gene (reference sequence), the CDR1 and CDR2 loops are MNHEY and SMNVEV. CDR3 length: 15 amino acids, cysteine to phenylalanine. Of all the DNA, just the CDR3 is kept, 45 bases in frame from base 1. Compared with germline, V lacks 2 bases and J lacks 0 bases; bases without a gene match: 3.

The immunoSEQ Assay, a bias-controlled multiplex PCR, was used to amplify TCRbeta CDR3 regions from genomic DNA. The original pipeline was this. Nucleated cell counts per sample were estimated from amplification of reference gene primers within the assay. To quantify the absolute abundance of each unique TCRbeta CDR3 rearrangement, sequence reads were collapsed and filtered. Productive Simpson clonality was computed per sample as the square root of Simpson's diversity index over productive rearrangements. Not all clones reach the TCRdb copy of this immuneACCESS table, which keeps in-frame sequences only. Checked studies attribute under half of the gap to unresolved V genes and leave the rest unexplained. Clone size and the V and J calls come from that table; the DNA yielded D and trimming. In all, the sample holds 100,000 to 150,000 clones, and about 86% of those were seen once. Clones ranked in the top ten supply about 2.5% of the sample.

The V and J genes are TRBV27 and TRBJ2-7, with 8 middle bases fitting TRBD2. Sequencing was carried out using PBMCs or T cells enriched from blood (not recorded which). This TCR derives from a woman in her 50s who had recovered from COVID-19. The DNA is TGTGCCAGCAGTTTAGTGGCGGGGGGCTCCTACGAGCAGTACTTC. Its translation is CASSLVAGGSYEQYF.